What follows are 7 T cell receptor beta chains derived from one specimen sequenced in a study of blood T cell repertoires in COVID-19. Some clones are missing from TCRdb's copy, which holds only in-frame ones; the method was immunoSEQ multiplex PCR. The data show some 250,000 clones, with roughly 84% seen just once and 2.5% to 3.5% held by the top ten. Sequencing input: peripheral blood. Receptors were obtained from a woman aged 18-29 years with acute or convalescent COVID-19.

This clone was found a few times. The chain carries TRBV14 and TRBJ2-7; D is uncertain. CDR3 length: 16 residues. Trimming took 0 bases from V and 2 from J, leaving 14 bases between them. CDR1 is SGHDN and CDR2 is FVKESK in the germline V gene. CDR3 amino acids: CASSQDVGRFPYEQYF. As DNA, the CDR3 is TGTGCCAGCAGCCAAGATGTGGGCAGGTTTCCCTACGAGCAGTACTTC.

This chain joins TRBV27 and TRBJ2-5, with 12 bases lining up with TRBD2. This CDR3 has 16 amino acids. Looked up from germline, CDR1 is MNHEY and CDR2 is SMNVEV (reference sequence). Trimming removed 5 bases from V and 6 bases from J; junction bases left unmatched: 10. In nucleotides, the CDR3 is TGTGCCAGCAGTAAACCGACTAGCGGGAGCGGGAAGACCCAGTACTTC. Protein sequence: CASSKPTSGSGKTQYF.

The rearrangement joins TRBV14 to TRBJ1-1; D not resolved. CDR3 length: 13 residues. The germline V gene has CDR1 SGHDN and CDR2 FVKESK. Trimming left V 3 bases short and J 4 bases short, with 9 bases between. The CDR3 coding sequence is TGTGCCAGCAGCCAGTCTGGCAGCACTGAAGCTTTCTTT. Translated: CASSQSGSTEAFF.

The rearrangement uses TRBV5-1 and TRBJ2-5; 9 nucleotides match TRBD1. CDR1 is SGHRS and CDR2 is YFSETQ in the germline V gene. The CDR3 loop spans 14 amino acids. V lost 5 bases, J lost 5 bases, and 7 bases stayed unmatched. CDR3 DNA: TGCGCCAGCAGGGACAACAGGGGGCCGGAGACCCAGTACTTC. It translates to CASRDNRGPETQYF. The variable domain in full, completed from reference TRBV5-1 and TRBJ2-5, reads KAGVTQTPRYLIKTRGQQVTLSCSPISGHRSVSWYQQTPGQGLQFLFEYFSETQRNKGNFPGRFSGRQFSNSRSEMNVSTLELGDSALYLCASRDNRGPETQYFGPGTRLLVL.

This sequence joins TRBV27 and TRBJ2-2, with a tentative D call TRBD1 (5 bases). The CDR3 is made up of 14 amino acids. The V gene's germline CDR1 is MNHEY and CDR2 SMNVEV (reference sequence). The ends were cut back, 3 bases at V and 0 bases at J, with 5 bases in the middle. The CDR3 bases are TGTGCCAGCAGTTTCAGGGCGAACACCGGGGAGCTGTTTTTT. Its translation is CASSFRANTGELFF.

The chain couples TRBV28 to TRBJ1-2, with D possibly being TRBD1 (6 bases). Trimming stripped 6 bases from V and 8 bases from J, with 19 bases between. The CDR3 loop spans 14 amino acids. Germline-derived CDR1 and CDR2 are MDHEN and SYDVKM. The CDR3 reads CASRLPAVRGGYTF. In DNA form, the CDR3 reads TGTGCCAGCAGGCTGCCGGCGGTCAGGGGAGGCTACACCTTC.

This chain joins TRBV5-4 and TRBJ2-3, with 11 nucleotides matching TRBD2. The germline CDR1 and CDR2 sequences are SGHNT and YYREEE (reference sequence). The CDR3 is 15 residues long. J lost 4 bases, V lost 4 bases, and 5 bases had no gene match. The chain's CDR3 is CASSVAGGPPDTQYF. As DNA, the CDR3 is TGTGCCAGCAGCGTAGCGGGAGGGCCCCCAGATACGCAGTATTTT.